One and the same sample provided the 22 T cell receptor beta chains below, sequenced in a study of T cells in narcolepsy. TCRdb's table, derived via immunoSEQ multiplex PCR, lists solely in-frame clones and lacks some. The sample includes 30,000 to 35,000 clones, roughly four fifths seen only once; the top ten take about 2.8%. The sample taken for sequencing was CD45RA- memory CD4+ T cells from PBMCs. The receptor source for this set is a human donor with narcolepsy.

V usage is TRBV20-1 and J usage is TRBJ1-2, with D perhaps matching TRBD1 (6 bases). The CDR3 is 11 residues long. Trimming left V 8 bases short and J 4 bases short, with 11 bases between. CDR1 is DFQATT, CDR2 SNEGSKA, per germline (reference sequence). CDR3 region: CSRQDFYGYTF. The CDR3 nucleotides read TGCAGTAGACAGGATTTCTATGGCTACACCTTC.

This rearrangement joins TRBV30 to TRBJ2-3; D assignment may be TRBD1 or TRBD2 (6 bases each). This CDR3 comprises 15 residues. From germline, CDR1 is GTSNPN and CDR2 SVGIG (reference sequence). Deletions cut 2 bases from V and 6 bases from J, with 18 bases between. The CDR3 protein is CAWSSSSGGLDTQYF. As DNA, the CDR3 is TGTGCCTGGAGTTCCTCTTCCGGGGGCCTGGATACGCAGTATTTT.

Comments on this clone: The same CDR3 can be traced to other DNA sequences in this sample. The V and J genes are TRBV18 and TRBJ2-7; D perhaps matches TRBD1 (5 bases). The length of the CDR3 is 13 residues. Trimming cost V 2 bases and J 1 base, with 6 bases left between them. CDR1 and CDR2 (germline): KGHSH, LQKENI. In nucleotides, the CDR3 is TGTGCCAGCTCACCAGACAGTTCCTACGAGCAGTACTTC. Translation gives CASSPDSSYEQYF.

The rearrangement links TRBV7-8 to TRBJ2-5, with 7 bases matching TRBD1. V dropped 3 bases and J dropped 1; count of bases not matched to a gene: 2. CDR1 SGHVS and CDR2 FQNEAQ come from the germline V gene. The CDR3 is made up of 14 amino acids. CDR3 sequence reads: CASSFRTGQETQYF. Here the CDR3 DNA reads TGTGCCAGCAGCTTTAGGACAGGCCAAGAGACCCAGTACTTC. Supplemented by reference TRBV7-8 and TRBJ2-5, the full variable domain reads GAGVSQSPRYKVAKRGQDVALRCDPISGHVSLFWYQQALGQGPEFLTYFQNEAQLDKSGLPSDRFFAERPEGSVSTLKIQRTQQEDSAVYLCASSFRTGQETQYFGPGTRLLVL.

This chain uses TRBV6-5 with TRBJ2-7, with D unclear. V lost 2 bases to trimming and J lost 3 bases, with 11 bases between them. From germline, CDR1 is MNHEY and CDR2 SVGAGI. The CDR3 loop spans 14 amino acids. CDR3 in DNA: TGTGCCAGCAGTTACGGGCCCCGGATCTACGAGCAGTACTTC. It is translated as CASSYGPRIYEQYF.

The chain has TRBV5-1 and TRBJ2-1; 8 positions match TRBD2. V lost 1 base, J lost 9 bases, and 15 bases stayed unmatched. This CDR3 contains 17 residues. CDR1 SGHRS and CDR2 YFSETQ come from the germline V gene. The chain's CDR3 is CASSLRPGTGGGSEQFF. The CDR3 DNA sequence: TGCGCCAGCAGCTTGCGGCCTGGGACCGGCGGGGGGAGTGAGCAGTTCTTC.

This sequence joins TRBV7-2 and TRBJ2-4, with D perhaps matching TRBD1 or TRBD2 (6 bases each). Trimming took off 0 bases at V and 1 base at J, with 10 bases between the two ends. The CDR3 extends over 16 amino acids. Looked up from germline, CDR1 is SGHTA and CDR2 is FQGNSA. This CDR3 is CASSLAGGAAKNIQYF. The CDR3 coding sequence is TGTGCCAGCAGCTTAGCCGGGGGCGCGGCCAAAAACATTCAGTACTTC.

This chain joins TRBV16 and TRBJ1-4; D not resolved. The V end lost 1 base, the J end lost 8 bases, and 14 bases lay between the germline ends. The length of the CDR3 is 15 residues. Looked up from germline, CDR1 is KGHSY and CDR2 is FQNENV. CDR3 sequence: CASSQFGGVGEKLFF. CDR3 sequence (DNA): TGTGCCAGCAGCCAATTTGGCGGAGTAGGCGAAAAACTGTTTTTT.

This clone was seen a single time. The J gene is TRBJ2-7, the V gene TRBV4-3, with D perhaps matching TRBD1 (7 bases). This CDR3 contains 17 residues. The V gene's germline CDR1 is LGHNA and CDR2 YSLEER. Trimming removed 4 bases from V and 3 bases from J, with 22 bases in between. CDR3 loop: CASSRGRLAGGGYEQYF. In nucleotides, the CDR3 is TGCGCCAGCAGCCGGGGCCGGCTGGCAGGGGGAGGCTACGAGCAGTACTTC.

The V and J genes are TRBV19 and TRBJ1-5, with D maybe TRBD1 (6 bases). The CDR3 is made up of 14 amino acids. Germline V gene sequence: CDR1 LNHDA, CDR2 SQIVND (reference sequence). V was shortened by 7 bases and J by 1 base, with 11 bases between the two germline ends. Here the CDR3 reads CASTGTTSNQPQHF. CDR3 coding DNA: TGTGCCAGTACCGGGACAACGAGCAATCAGCCCCAGCATTTT. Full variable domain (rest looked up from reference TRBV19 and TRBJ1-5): DGGITQSPKYLFRKEGQNVTLSCEQNLNHDAMYWYRQDPGQGLRLIYYSQIVNDFQKGDIAEGYSVSREKKESFPLTVTSAQKNPTAFYLCASTGTTSNQPQHFGDGTRLSIL.

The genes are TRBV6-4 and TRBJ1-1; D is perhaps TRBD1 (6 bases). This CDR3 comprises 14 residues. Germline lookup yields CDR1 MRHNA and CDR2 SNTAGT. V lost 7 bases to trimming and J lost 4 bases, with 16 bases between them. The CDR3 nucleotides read TGTGCCAGCACCCCCACGCAGGGGTCCACTGAAGCTTTCTTT. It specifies CASTPTQGSTEAFF.

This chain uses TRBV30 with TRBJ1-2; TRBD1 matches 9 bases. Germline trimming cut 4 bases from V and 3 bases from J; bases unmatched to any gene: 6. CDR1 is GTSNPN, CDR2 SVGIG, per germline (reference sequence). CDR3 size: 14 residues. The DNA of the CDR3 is TGTGCCTGGAATGGAGGACAGGGGCACTATGGCTACACCTTC. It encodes CAWNGGQGHYGYTF. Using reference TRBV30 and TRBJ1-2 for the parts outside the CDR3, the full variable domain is SQTIHQWPATLVQPVGSPLSLECTVEGTSNPNLYWYRQAAGRGLQLLFYSVGIGQISSEVPQNLSASRPQDRQFILSSKKLLLSDSGFYLCAWNGGQGHYGYTFGSGTRLTVV.

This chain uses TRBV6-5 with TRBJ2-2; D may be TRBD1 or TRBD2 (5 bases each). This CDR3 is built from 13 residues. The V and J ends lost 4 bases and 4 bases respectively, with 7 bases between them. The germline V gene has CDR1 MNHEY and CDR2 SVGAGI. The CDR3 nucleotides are TGTGCCAGCAGTTGGGACCGCACCGGGGAGCTGTTTTTT. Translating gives CASSWDRTGELFF.

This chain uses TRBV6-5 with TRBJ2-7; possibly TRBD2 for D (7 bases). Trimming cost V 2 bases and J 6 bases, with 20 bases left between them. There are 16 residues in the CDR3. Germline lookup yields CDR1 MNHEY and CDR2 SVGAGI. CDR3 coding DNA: TGTGCCAGCAGTTACGGGGCGGGGGCCAACCTAGGCGAGCAGTACTTC. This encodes CASSYGAGANLGEQYF.

Written as DNA, the CDR3 is TGTGCCAGCAGTCCCTGGGGTGAGAACACTGAAGCTTTCTTT. Encoded protein: CASSPWGENTEAFF. The chain is built from TRBV27 and TRBJ1-1; D gene ambiguous. This CDR3 is built from 14 residues. V lost 5 bases and J 1 base, leaving 11 bases between the germline ends. Germline V gene lookup returns CDR1 MNHEY and CDR2 SMNVEV (reference sequence).

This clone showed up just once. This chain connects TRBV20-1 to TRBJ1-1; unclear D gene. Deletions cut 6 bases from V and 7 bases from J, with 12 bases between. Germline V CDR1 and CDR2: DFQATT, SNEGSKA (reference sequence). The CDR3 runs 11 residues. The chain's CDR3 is CSAVPRGEAFF. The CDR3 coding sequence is TGCAGTGCCGTACCCCGAGGTGAAGCTTTCTTT.

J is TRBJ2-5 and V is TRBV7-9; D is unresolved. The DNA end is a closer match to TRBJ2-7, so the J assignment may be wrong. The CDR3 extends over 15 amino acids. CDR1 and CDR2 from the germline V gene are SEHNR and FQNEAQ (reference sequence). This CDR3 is CASSLALSVSYEQYF. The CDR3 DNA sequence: TGTGCCAGCAGCTTAGCTCTCTCAGTTTCCTACGAGCAGTACTTC.

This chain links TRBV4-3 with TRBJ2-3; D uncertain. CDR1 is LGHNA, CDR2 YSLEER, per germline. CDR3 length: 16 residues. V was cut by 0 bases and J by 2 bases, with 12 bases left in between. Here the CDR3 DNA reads TGCGCCAGCAGCCAAGATGGCCACCGGAACACAGATACGCAGTATTTT. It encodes CASSQDGHRNTDTQYF.

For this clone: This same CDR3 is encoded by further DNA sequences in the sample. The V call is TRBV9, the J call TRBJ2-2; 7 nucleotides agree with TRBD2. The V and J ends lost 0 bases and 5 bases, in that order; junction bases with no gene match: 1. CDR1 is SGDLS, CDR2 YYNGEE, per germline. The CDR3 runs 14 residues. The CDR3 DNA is TGTGCCAGCAGCGTAGGGGGGGGAACCGGGGAGCTGTTTTTT. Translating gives CASSVGGGTGELFF.

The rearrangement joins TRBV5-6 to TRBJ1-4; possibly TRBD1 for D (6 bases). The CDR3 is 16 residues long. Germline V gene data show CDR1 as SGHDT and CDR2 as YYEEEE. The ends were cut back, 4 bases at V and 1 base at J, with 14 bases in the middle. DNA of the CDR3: TGTGCCAGCAGCGGGGCAGGGGAGGGAACTAATGAAAAACTGTTTTTT. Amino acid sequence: CASSGAGEGTNEKLFF.

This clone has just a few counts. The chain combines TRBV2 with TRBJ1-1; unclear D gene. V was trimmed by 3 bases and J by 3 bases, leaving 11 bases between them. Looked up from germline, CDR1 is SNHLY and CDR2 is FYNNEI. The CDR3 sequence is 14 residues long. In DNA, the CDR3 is TGTGCCAGCAGTGATCGTCCGATGGACACTGAAGCTTTCTTT. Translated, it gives CASSDRPMDTEAFF.

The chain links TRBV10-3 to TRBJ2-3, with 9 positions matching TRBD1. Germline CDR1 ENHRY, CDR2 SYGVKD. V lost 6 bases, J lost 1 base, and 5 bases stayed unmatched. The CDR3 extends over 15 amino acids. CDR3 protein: CAIRGDRDGTDTQYF. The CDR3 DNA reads TGTGCCATCAGGGGGGACAGGGACGGCACAGATACGCAGTATTTT.